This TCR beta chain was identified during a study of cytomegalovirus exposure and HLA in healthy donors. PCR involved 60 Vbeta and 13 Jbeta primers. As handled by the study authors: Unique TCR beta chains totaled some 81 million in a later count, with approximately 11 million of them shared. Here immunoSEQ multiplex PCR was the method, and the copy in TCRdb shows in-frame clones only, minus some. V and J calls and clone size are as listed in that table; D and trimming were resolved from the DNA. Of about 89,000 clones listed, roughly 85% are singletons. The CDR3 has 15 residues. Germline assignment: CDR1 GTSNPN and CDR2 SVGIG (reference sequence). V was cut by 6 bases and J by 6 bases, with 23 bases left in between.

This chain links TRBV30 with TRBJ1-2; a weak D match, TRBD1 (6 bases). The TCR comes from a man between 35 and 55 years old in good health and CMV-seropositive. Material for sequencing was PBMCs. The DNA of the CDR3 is TGTGCCTGCCCCACCAGGGGCGCAGTTCGAGATGGCTACACCTTC. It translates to CACPTRGAVRDGYTF.